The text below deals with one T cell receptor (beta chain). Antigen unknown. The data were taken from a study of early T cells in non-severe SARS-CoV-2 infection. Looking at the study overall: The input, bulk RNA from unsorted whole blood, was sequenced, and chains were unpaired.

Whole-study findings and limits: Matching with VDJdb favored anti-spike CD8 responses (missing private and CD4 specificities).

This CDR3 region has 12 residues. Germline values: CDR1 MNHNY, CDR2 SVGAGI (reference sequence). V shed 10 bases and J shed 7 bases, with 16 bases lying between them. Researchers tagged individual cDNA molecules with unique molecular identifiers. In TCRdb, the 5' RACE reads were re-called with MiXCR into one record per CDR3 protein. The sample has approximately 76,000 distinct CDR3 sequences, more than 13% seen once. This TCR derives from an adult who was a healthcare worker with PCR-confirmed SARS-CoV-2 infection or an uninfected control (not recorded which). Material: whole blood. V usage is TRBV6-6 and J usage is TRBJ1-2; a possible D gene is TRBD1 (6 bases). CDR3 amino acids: CATFTGLLGYTF. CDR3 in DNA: TGTGCCACCTTTACAGGGCTCCTTGGCTACACCTTC.